Listed here are 20 T cell receptor beta chains from one sample, sequenced in a study of cytomegalovirus exposure and HLA in healthy donors. With 60 Vbeta and 13 Jbeta primers, the PCR was carried out. Here immunoSEQ multiplex PCR was the method, and the copy in TCRdb shows in-frame clones only, minus some. The sample has 70,000 to 95,000 clones, around 82% seen once. The sequenced sample consisted of PBMCs. These receptors all come from a male donor in good health and CMV-seronegative.

This rearrangement joins TRBV27 to TRBJ2-3; 10 nucleotides align to TRBD2. This CDR3 region has 18 residues. V was pared by 2 bases and J by 4 bases, with 12 bases of the junction left unmatched. Germline V gives CDR1 MNHEY, CDR2 SMNVEV (reference sequence). In nucleotides, the CDR3 is TGTGCCAGCAGTTTAACGGGTTCTAGCGGGAGAGGGTCAGATACGCAGTATTTT. Protein: CASSLTGSSGRGSDTQYF.

CDR3 nucleotide sequence: TGTGCCAGCAGCACCGGGACTAGCGTGCACGGCAATGAGCAGTTCTTC. Its protein is CASSTGTSVHGNEQFF. V gene TRBV5-4 combines with J gene TRBJ2-1, with 10 bases identical to TRBD2. The CDR3 contains 16 residues. Germline V gives CDR1 SGHNT, CDR2 YYREEE (reference sequence). After removal of 4 bases from V and 6 bases from J, the junction contained 10 bases not matched to a gene. Based on the CDR3 plus reference TRBV5-4 and TRBJ2-1, the full variable domain is ETGVTQSPTHLIKTRGQQVTLRCSSQSGHNTVSWYQQALGQGPQFIFQYYREEENGRGNFPPRFSGLQFPNYSSELNVNALELDDSALYLCASSTGTSVHGNEQFFGPGTRLTVL.

CDR3: CASSPRTGGWNTEAFF. The CDR3 region has the DNA TGTGCCAGCAGTCCCCGGACAGGGGGCTGGAACACTGAAGCTTTCTTT. The rearrangement links TRBV27 to TRBJ1-1; 11 bases fit TRBD1. This CDR3 contains 16 residues. V lost 5 bases to trimming and J lost 1 base; unmatched junction nucleotides: 6. CDR1 and CDR2 from the germline V gene are MNHEY and SMNVEV (reference sequence).

This chain uses TRBV7-9 with TRBJ1-4, with TRBD1 matching over 11 bases. The ends lost 1 base at V and 5 bases at J; junction bases unmatched: 0. Germline CDR1 reads SEHNR; CDR2 reads FQNEAQ (reference sequence). The CDR3 is 15 amino acids. The CDR3 loop is CASSLGDRGNEKLFF. DNA for the CDR3: TGTGCCAGCAGCTTAGGGGACAGGGGGAATGAAAAACTGTTTTTT.

V gene TRBV11-2 combines with J gene TRBJ2-1, with 9 bases aligning to TRBD2. Germline V gives CDR1 SGHAT, CDR2 FQNNGV. This CDR3 contains 15 residues. V lost 3 bases to trimming and J lost 6 bases; unmatched junction nucleotides: 6. CDR3 bases: TGTGCCAGCAGCTTCGGGCGGGGGGGTTTCAATGAGCAGTTCTTC. Its protein is CASSFGRGGFNEQFF. The variable domain in full, completed from reference TRBV11-2 and TRBJ2-1, reads EAGVAQSPRYKIIEKRQSVAFWCNPISGHATLYWYQQILGQGPKLLIQFQNNGVVDDSQLPKDRFSAERLKGVDSTLKIQPAKLEDSAVYLCASSFGRGGFNEQFFGPGTRLTVL.

The chain employs TRBV30 and TRBJ1-5, with 10 bases fitting TRBD1. Germline V lookup: CDR1 GTSNPN, CDR2 SVGIG (reference sequence). The CDR3 totals 13 residues. V trimming: 7 bases; J trimming: 7 bases; junction bases outside the gene matches: 7. The chain's CDR3 is CAFGGTGVQPQHF. The CDR3 DNA is TGTGCCTTTGGGGGGACAGGGGTACAGCCCCAGCATTTT.

V usage is TRBV15 and J usage is TRBJ2-1; D gene uncertain. Germline-derived CDR1 and CDR2 are LNHNV and YYDKDF (reference sequence). Deletions cut 6 bases from V and 6 bases from J, with 12 bases between. The length of the CDR3 is 13 residues. CDR3 DNA: TGTGCCACCAGTATCAGCTGGGCCAATGAGCAGTTCTTC. It is translated as CATSISWANEQFF.

CDR3 sequence: CASSARRRGLYNEQFF. The CDR3 DNA reads as TGTGCCAGCAGTGCACGGCGGAGAGGCCTCTACAATGAGCAGTTCTTC. V and J are TRBV11-1 and TRBJ2-1; D not resolved. V gave up 6 bases and J gave up 3 bases, with 18 bases separating them. CDR1 SGHAT and CDR2 FQDESV come from the germline V gene (reference sequence). The CDR3 totals 16 residues.

This chain links TRBV6-6 with TRBJ2-3, with a possible D match to TRBD2 (5 bases). Germline-derived CDR1 and CDR2 are MNHNY and SVGAGI (reference sequence). The CDR3 covers 12 residues. Trimming took off 2 bases at V and 5 bases at J, with 5 bases between the two ends. For the CDR3, the DNA is TGTGCCAGCAGTTACGGGAGAGATACGCAGTATTTT. Translating it yields CASSYGRDTQYF.

This clone was seen a single time. This chain joins TRBV7-2 and TRBJ1-5, with D hard to call. V was clipped by 5 bases and J by 7 bases, with 12 bases between them. This CDR3 comprises 13 residues. Germline V gene lookup returns CDR1 SGHTA and CDR2 FQGNSA. The CDR3 DNA sequence: TGTGCCAGCAGCCCTTCCGGTCGGCAGCCCCAGCATTTT. Translated, it gives CASSPSGRQPQHF.

The chain recombines TRBV7-2 with TRBJ2-2; 11 positions match TRBD2. Germline assignment: CDR1 SGHTA and CDR2 FQGNSA. Losses at the gene ends were 11 bases for V and 1 base for J; bases not matched to a gene: 6. The CDR3 is made up of 15 amino acids. CDR3 amino acids: CAHTGTSGNTGELFF. The CDR3 bases are TGTGCCCACACCGGGACTAGCGGGAACACCGGGGAGCTGTTTTTT.

The chain has TRBV29-1 and TRBJ1-3, with D possibly TRBD1 on 6 matching bases. The ends were cut back, 5 bases at V and 2 bases at J, with 13 bases in the middle. This CDR3 has 14 amino acids. Germline lookup yields CDR1 SQVTM and CDR2 ANQGSEA. Written as DNA, the CDR3 is TGCAGCGTTCAGGGGAACGAGGCTGGAAACACCATATATTTT. The encoded protein is CSVQGNEAGNTIYF.

V usage is TRBV6-5 and J usage is TRBJ2-1; maybe TRBD2 (6 bases). V lost 0 bases, J lost 6 bases, and 9 bases lay in between. The V gene's germline CDR1 is MNHEY and CDR2 SVGAGI. There are 14 residues in the CDR3. This CDR3 reads CASSYSGLANEQFF. Here the CDR3 DNA reads TGTGCCAGCAGTTACTCGGGACTCGCCAATGAGCAGTTCTTC.

V and J are TRBV6-5 and TRBJ1-2; 8 nucleotides agree with TRBD1. Looked up from germline, CDR1 is MNHEY and CDR2 is SVGAGI. The CDR3 extends over 14 amino acids. The ends lost 8 bases at V and 0 bases at J; junction bases unmatched: 5. In nucleotides, the CDR3 is TGTGCCAGCCTTGACAGGGGCGCTAACTATGGCTACACCTTC. It encodes CASLDRGANYGYTF.

The rearrangement joins TRBV7-9 to TRBJ1-4; tentatively, D is TRBD1 (5 bases). Germline V gene lookup returns CDR1 SEHNR and CDR2 FQNEAQ (reference sequence). V was trimmed by 5 bases and J by 7 bases, leaving 14 bases between them. The CDR3 runs to 14 residues. CDR3 in amino acids: CASSPGQLIEKLFF. CDR3 coding DNA: TGTGCCAGCAGCCCAGGGCAGCTAATTGAAAAACTGTTTTTT.

This clone was picked up one time. This chain uses TRBV7-2 with TRBJ2-7; possibly TRBD2 for D (6 bases). CDR1 is SGHTA, CDR2 FQGNSA, per germline. The V gene lost 3 bases and the J gene lost 0 bases, with 21 bases spanning the gap. The CDR3 is made up of 18 amino acids. DNA of the CDR3: TGTGCCAGCAGCTTTTCATCCCCCTGGGTAGCGGTCTCCTACGAGCAGTACTTC. This translates into CASSFSSPWVAVSYEQYF. Variable domain in full (rest from reference TRBV7-2 and TRBJ2-7): GAGVSQSPSNKVTEKGKDVELRCDPISGHTALYWYRQSLGQGLEFLIYFQGNSAPDKSGLPSDRFSAERTGGSVSTLTIQRTQQEDSAVYLCASSFSSPWVAVSYEQYFGPGTRLTVT.

This clone occurred once. This chain joins TRBV29-1 and TRBJ1-2; possible D gene TRBD1, 6 bases. The CDR3 is 13 amino acids. Germline V gives CDR1 SQVTM, CDR2 ANQGSEA. Trimming removed 4 bases at V and 8 bases at J, with 17 bases between. In DNA form, the CDR3 reads TGCAGCGTTGTGGGGGCCTCGGGTGCCGGCTACACCTTC. The encoded protein is CSVVGASGAGYTF.

As for this clone: A read error may produce the germline difference seen at one junction end. This chain links TRBV6-1 with TRBJ1-2, with TRBD1 as a possible D gene (6 bases). The CDR3 is 14 residues long. CDR1 is MNHNS, CDR2 SASEGT, per germline. The CDR3 loop reads CASSETGRGYGYPF. CDR3 in DNA: TGTGCCAGCAGTGAGACAGGCCGCGGCTATGGCTACCCCTTC.

This clone appeared a few times. V gene TRBV7-8 combines with J gene TRBJ2-7, with D perhaps matching TRBD2 (5 bases). Between the trimmed V and J ends, which lost 7 bases and 1 base, there was a span of 11 bases. The germline gives CDR1 SGHVS, CDR2 FQNEAQ. The CDR3 has 13 amino acids. This CDR3 is CASIKRGSYEQYF. The CDR3 coding sequence is TGTGCCAGCATCAAACGGGGATCCTACGAGCAGTACTTC. Supplemented by reference TRBV7-8 and TRBJ2-7, the full variable domain reads GAGVSQSPRYKVAKRGQDVALRCDPISGHVSLFWYQQALGQGPEFLTYFQNEAQLDKSGLPSDRFFAERPEGSVSTLKIQRTQQEDSAVYLCASIKRGSYEQYFGPGTRLTVT.

The chain joins TRBV5-1 to TRBJ1-1; TRBD1 is a possible D gene (5 bases). Germline V CDR1 and CDR2: SGHRS, YFSETQ. The CDR3 runs 15 residues. The ends were cut back, 0 bases at V and 0 bases at J, with 9 bases in the middle. CDR3 DNA sequence: TGCGCCAGCAGCTTGGCCGGCAGGGTGAACACTGAAGCTTTCTTT. This sequence encodes CASSLAGRVNTEAFF.